Sequencing of this TCR beta chain was carried out in a study of T cell changes during pregnancy in multiple sclerosis. The germline V and J ends were trimmed by 5 bases and 5 bases, with 15 bases remaining between them. In germline, CDR1 is SEHNR, CDR2 FQNEAQ (reference sequence). The CDR3 totals 14 residues. Data came from immunoSEQ multiplex PCR; TCRdb stores just in-frame clones and leaves some out. The sample has more than 45,000 clones, approximately 92% seen once; the top ten hold 0.91%. The sample was CD4+ T cells from peripheral blood mononuclear cells, taken in the second trimester of pregnancy. The chain couples TRBV7-9 to TRBJ2-5; D may be TRBD2 (5 bases). This sequence originates from a female donor in good health, enrolled as a control in a pregnancy study. CDR3 in DNA: TGTGCCAGCAGCCCTGAGTGGGAGACGGAGACCCAGTACTTC. It specifies CASSPEWETETQYF.